The sequence of this TCR beta chain was determined in a study of T cell responses to AZD1222 COVID-19 vaccine. Study-level results: Nearly half of spike-specific TCRs reportedly target variant regions that are unmutated in the B.1.351 and B.1.1.7 variants.

In this sample, this clone turned up a few times. Its antigen is not identified. Clones were read by immunoSEQ multiplex PCR, and TCRdb kept only the in-frame ones, dropping some. The sample consists of 120,000 to 150,000 clones, 80% to 85% of them appearing once. The receptor's source is an adult in good health. The specimen was peripheral blood, collected on day 0 of MenACWY control vaccination.

CDR3 nucleotides: TGCGCCAGCAGCTTGGCCCCGCCGAACACTGAAGCTTTCTTT. Translating it yields CASSLAPPNTEAFF. This chain uses TRBV5-1 with TRBJ1-1; no reliable D call. Looked up from germline, CDR1 is SGHRS and CDR2 is YFSETQ. Between the trimmed V and J ends, which lost 0 bases and 1 base, there was a span of 7 bases. The CDR3 totals 14 residues.